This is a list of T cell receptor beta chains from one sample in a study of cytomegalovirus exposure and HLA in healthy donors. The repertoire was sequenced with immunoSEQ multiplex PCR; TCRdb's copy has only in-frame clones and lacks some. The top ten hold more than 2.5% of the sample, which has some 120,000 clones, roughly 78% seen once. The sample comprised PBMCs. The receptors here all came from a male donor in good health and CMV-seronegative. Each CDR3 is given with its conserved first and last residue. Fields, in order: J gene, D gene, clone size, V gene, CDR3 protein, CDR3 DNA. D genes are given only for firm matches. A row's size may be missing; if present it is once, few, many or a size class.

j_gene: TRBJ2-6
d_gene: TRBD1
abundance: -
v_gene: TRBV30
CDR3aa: CAWSVTGLAAGANGLTF
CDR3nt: TGTGCCTGGAGTGTGACAGGGCTGGCAGCTGGGGCCAACGGCCTGACTTTC

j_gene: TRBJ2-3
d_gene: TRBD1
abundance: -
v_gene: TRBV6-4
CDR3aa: CASSDWVDRGGPDTQYF
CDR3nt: TGTGCCAGCAGTGACTGGGTGGACAGGGGAGGCCCAGATACGCAGTATTTT

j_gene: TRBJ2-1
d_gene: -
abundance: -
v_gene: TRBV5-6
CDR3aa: CASNAGTDEQFF
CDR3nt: TGTGCCAGCAACGCTGGTACAGATGAGCAGTTCTTC

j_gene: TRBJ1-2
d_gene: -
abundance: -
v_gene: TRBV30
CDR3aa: CAWSVLKGGGYTF
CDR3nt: TGTGCCTGGAGTGTACTAAAGGGAGGAGGCTACACCTTC

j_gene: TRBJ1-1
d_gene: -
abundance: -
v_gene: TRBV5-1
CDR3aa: CASSFDRNTEAFF
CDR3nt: TGCGCCAGCAGCTTTGACAGGAACACTGAAGCTTTCTTT

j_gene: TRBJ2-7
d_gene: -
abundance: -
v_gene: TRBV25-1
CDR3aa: CASSDQLYEQYF
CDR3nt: TGTGCCAGCAGTGACCAACTCTACGAGCAGTACTTC

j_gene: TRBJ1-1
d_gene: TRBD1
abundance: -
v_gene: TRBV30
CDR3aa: CAWSPLLTGSNTEAFF
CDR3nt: TGTGCCTGGAGTCCCCTTTTGACAGGGTCGAACACTGAAGCTTTCTTT

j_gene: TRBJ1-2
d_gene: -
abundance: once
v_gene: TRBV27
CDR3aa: CASSKYRDLDGYTF
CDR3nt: TGTGCCAGCAGTAAATACAGGGACCTAGATGGCTACACCTTC

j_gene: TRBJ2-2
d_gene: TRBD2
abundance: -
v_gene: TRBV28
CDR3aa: CAANSAGVAGGELFF
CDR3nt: TGTGCTGCCAACTCAGCGGGAGTGGCCGGCGGGGAGCTGTTTTTT

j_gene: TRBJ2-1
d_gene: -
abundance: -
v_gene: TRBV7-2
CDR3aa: CASSLDTGMYNEQFF
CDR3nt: TGTGCCAGCAGCTTAGATACAGGGATGTACAATGAGCAGTTCTTC

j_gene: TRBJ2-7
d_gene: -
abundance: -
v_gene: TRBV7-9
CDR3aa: CASSFSGVSPEEQYF
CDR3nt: TGTGCCAGCAGCTTCTCGGGAGTTTCCCCTGAAGAGCAGTACTTC

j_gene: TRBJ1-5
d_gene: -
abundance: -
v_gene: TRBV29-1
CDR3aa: CSADTGNNQPQHF
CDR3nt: TGCAGCGCAGATACAGGGAACAATCAGCCCCAGCATTTT

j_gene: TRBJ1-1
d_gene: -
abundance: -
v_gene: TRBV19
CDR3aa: CATKLDSVAQNTEAFF
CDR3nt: TGTGCCACCAAACTGGACTCGGTTGCTCAGAACACTGAAGCTTTCTTT

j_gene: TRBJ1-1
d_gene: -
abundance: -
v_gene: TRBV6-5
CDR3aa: CASSYSIVGGTEAFF
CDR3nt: TGTGCCAGCAGTTACTCGATTGTCGGGGGGACTGAAGCTTTCTTT

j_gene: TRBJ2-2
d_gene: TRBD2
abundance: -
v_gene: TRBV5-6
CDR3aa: CASRLAGGSGELFF
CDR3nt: TGTGCCAGCAGACTAGCGGGGGGATCCGGGGAGCTGTTTTTT

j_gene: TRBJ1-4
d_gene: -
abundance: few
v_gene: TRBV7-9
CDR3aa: CASSLPGGTTNEKLFF
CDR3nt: TGTGCCAGCAGCTTGCCGGGGGGGACAACTAATGAAAAACTGTTTTTT

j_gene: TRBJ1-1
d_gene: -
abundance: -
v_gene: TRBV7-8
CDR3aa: CASSYRLTGVNTEAFF
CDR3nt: TGTGCCAGCAGCTACCGTTTGACAGGAGTAAACACTGAAGCTTTCTTT

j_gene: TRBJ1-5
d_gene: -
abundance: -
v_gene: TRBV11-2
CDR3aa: CASSLGSSGGARVQPQHF
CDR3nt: TGTGCCAGCAGCTTAGGGAGTTCGGGGGGGGCAAGGGTTCAGCCCCAGCATTTT

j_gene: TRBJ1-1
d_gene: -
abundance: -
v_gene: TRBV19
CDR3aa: CASSIRHSENTEAFF
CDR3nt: TGTGCCAGTAGTATTCGACATTCAGAGAACACTGAAGCTTTCTTT

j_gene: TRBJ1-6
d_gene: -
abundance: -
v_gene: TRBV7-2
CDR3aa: CASSPNPPGLNSPLHF
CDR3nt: TGTGCCAGCAGCCCAAATCCGCCAGGACTTAATTCACCCCTCCACTTT

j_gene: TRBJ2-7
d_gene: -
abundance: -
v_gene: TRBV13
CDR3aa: CASSLIRGEEYF
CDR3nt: TGTGCCAGCAGCTTAATCCGGGGTGAGGAGTACTTC

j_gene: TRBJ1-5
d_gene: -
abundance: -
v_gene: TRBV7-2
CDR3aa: CASSEGVQGHQPQHF
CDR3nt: TGTGCCAGCAGCGAAGGTGTGCAGGGTCATCAGCCCCAGCATTTT

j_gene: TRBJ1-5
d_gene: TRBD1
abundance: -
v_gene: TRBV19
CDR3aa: CASSMTGDQPQHF
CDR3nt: TGTGCCAGTAGTATGACAGGGGATCAGCCCCAGCATTTT

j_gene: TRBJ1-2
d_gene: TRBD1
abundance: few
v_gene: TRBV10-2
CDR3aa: CASVSFPSDREANYGYTF
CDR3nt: TGCGCCAGCGTCAGCTTTCCCTCGGACAGGGAGGCTAACTATGGCTACACCTTC

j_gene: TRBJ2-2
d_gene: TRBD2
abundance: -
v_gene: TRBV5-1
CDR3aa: CASSLLPGLAIKNTGELFF
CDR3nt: TGCGCCAGCAGCTTGCTCCCCGGACTAGCGATTAAGAACACCGGGGAGCTGTTTTTT

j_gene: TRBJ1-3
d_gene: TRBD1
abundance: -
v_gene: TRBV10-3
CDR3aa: CATVDRGDTIYF
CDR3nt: TGTGCCACCGTGGACAGGGGGGACACCATATATTTT

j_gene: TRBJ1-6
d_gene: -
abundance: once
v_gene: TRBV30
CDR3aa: CAWSARGKRSPLHF
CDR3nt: TGTGCCTGGAGTGCGAGGGGGAAGCGTTCACCCCTCCACTTT

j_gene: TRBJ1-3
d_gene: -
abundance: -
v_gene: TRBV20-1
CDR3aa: CSAIIGNTIYF
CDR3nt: TGCAGTGCTATAATTGGAAACACCATATATTTT

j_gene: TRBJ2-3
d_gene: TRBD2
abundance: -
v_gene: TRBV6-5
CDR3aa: CASSYVAGAVTDTQYF
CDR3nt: TGTGCCAGCAGTTACGTTGCGGGAGCAGTGACAGATACGCAGTATTTT

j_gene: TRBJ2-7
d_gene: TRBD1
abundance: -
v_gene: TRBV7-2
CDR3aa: CASSRGQGGTEQYF
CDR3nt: TGTGCCAGCAGCCGAGGACAGGGAGGTACAGAGCAGTACTTC

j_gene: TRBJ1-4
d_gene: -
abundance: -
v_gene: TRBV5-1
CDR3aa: CASRTRQATNEKLFF
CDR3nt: TGCGCCAGCAGAACCAGACAGGCAACTAATGAAAAACTGTTTTTT

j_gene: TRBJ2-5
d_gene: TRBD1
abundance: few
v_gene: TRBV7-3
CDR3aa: CASSLTGTEETQYF
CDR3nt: TGTGCCAGCAGCCTGACCGGGACAGAAGAGACCCAGTACTTC

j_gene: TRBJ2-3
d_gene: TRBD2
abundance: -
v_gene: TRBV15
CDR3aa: CATSPTGLATDTQYF
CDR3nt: TGTGCCACCAGCCCGACGGGACTAGCTACAGATACGCAGTATTTT

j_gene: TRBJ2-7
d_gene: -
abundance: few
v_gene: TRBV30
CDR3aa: CAWSEGGILEEQYF
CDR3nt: TGTGCCTGGAGTGAGGGGGGGATCCTGGAGGAGCAGTACTTC

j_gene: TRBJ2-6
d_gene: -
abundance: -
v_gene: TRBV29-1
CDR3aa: CSVAPGLRSGANGLTF
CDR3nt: TGCAGCGTGGCACCGGGCCTTCGCTCTGGGGCCAACGGCCTGACTTTC

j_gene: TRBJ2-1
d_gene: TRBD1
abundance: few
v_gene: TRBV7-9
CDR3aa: CASSLGGDRVFNEQFF
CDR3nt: TGTGCCAGCAGCTTAGGTGGGGACAGGGTTTTCAATGAGCAGTTCTTC

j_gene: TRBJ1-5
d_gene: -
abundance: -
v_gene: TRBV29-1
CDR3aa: CSGGDSNQPQHF
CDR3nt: TGCAGCGGGGGGGATAGCAATCAGCCCCAGCATTTT

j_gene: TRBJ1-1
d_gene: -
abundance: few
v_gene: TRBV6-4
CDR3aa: CASSDSHNRQVAEAFF
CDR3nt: TGTGCCAGCAGTGACTCTCACAATCGACAGGTTGCTGAAGCTTTCTTT

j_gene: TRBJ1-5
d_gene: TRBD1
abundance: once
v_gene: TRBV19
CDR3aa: CASSRTGIGIQPQHF
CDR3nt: TGTGCCAGTAGTAGGACAGGTATAGGGATTCAGCCCCAGCATTTT

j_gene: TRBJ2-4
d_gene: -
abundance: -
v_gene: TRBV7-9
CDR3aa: CASSSVSGGGNIQYF
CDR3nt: TGTGCCAGCAGCTCGGTGTCAGGGGGAGGAAACATTCAGTACTTC

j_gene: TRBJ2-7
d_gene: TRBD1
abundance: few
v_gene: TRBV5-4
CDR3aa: CASRWDRGAYEQYF
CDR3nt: TGTGCCAGCAGATGGGACAGGGGGGCCTACGAGCAGTACTTC

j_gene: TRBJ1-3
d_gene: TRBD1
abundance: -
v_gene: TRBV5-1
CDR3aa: CASSARGPGNTIYF
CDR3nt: TGCGCCAGCAGCGCAAGGGGGCCTGGAAACACCATATATTTT

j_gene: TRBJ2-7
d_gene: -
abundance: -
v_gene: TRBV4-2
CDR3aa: CASSQGSGVYEQYF
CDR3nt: TGTGCCAGCAGCCAAGGTTCGGGAGTCTACGAGCAGTACTTC

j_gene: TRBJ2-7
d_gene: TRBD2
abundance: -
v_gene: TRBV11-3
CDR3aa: CASPCSAGEEDEQYF
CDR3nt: TGTGCCAGCCCTTGTTCGGCGGGAGAGGAGGACGAGCAGTACTTC

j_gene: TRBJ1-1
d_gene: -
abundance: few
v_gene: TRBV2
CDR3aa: CASSVESNTEAFF
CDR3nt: TGTGCCAGCAGTGTCGAGAGTAACACTGAAGCTTTCTTT

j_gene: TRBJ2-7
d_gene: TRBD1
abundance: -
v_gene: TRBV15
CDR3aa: CATSFGTGSYEQYF
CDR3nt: TGTGCCACCAGCTTCGGGACAGGGAGCTACGAGCAGTACTTC

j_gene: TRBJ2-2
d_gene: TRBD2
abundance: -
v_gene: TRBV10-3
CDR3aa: CAISDRLARGPNTGELFF
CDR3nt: TGTGCCATCAGTGACAGACTAGCGAGAGGCCCCAACACCGGGGAGCTGTTTTTT

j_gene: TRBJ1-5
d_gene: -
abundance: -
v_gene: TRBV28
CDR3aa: CASSPGGWGNQPQHF
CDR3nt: TGTGCCAGCAGCCCCGGAGGCTGGGGCAATCAGCCCCAGCATTTT

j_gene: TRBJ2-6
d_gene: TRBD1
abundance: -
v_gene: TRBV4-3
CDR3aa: CASSRQTGTGFSGANGLTF
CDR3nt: TGCGCCAGCAGCCGCCAAACCGGGACAGGGTTCTCTGGGGCCAACGGCCTGACTTTC

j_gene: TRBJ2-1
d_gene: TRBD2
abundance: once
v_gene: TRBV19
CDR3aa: CASSIRTSGEQFF
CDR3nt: TGTGCCAGTAGTATCCGGACTAGCGGAGAGCAGTTCTTC

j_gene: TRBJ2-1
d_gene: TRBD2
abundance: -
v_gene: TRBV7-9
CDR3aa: CASSLNLLAGGRRQFF
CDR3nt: TGTGCCAGCAGCTTAAATTTGCTAGCGGGGGGGCGAAGGCAGTTCTTC

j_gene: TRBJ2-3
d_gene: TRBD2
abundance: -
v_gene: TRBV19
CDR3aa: CASRSTSGISSDTQYF
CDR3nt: TGTGCCAGTAGATCCACTAGCGGGATTAGTTCAGATACGCAGTATTTT

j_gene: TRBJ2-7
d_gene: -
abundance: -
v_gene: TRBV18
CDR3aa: CASSPTRDFYEQYF
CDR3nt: TGTGCCAGCTCACCTACTCGGGATTTCTACGAGCAGTACTTC

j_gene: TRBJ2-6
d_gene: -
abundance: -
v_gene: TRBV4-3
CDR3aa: CASSQSGQSGANGLTF
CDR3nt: TGCGCCAGCAGCCAGTCTGGACAGTCTGGGGCCAACGGCCTGACTTTC

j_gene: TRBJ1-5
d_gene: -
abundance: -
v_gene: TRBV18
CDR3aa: CASSPREGNQPQHF
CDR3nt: TGTGCCAGCTCACCGAGGGAGGGAAATCAGCCCCAGCATTTT

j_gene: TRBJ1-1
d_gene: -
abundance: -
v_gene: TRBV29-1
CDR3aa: CSVAPSLYTEAFF
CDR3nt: TGCAGCGTTGCCCCGAGTCTCTACACTGAAGCTTTCTTT

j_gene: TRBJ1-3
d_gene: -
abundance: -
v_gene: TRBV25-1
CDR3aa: CASSPAGLSGNTIYF
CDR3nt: TGTGCCAGCAGTCCCGCAGGCCTCTCTGGAAACACCATATATTTT

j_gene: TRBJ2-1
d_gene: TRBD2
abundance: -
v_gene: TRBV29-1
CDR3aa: CSHRLAGYNEQFF
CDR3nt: TGCAGCCACCGACTAGCGGGGTACAATGAGCAGTTCTTC